This T cell receptor beta chain was documented in a study of T cells after yellow fever vaccination. TCRdb reprocessed the 5' RACE reads with MiXCR, giving one entry per CDR3 protein. The repertoire has around 530,000 distinct CDR3 sequences, around 17% of them found once; the top ten carry 15% to 20%. CDR1 is MNHEY, CDR2 SVGAGI, per germline. V gave up 2 bases and J gave up 2 bases, with 12 bases separating them. The CDR3 has 15 residues. The V and J genes are TRBV6-5 and TRBJ1-1; perhaps TRBD1 as D (6 bases). The origin of this receptor is a young man who received the YFV17D yellow fever vaccine. Sequencing was performed on PBMCs, taken about 5 days after the first yellow fever vaccination. The CDR3 coding sequence is TGTGCCAGCAGTTACCTCGGGACATACAACACTGAAGCTTTCTTT. Its translation is CASSYLGTYNTEAFF.